This paragraph covers one T cell receptor beta chain sequence. In germline, CDR1 is WSHSY, CDR2 SAAADI. V gave up 7 bases and J gave up 0 bases, with 13 bases separating them. This CDR3 is built from 14 residues. As processed by the authors: Amplified reference gene primers provided the basis for estimating nucleated cell counts. Only in-frame clones appear in the TCRdb table, and some are missing; sequencing was by immunoSEQ multiplex PCR. D and trimming were read from the DNA, whereas the V and J calls and clone size are those reported in that table. The top ten clones hold 3.5% to 5% of a sample with 140,000 or so clones, 82% of them seen once. The entry originates in a study of blood T cell repertoires in COVID-19. Study in general: Material from acute and convalescent COVID-19 was sourced from the United States, Italy and Spain. PBMCs, B-cell-depleted T cells, or T cells were the source of the cDNA or gDNA that made up the material.

The chain carries TRBV10-2 and TRBJ2-7, with D unresolved. Material for sequencing was peripheral blood. The receptor's source is a woman at least 80 years old with acute or convalescent COVID-19. CDR3 coding DNA: TGCGCCAGCACTTCCTGGCAGGCCTCCTACGAGCAGTACTTC. Its translation is CASTSWQASYEQYF.